These 20 T cell receptor beta chains were sequenced from one sample in a study of blood T cell repertoires in COVID-19. Some clones are missing from TCRdb's copy, which holds only in-frame ones; the method was immunoSEQ multiplex PCR. The table has about 95,000 clones, 89% seen once. Sequencing was carried out using peripheral blood. These receptors were collected from a woman in her seventies with acute or convalescent COVID-19.

This chain joins TRBV19 and TRBJ2-7, with 7 positions matching TRBD1. J gave up 4 bases and V 5 bases, and 5 bases lay outside the gene matches. Germline CDR1 is LNHDA and CDR2 is SQIVND (reference sequence). The CDR3 has 13 residues. In DNA form, the CDR3 reads TGTGCCAGTAGTTTAACAGGGGAGTACGAGCAGTACTTC. Translated, it gives CASSLTGEYEQYF.

This clone was observed once. J is TRBJ2-1 and V is TRBV5-1; a weak D match, TRBD2 (6 bases). This CDR3 contains 16 residues. V lost 0 bases, J lost 9 bases, and 19 bases lay in between. The V gene's germline CDR1 is SGHRS and CDR2 YFSETQ. The CDR3 DNA reads as TGCGCCAGCAGCTTGGGATGGGGGGAGTACAGCGGTGAGCAGTTCTTC. Its protein product is CASSLGWGEYSGEQFF.

The rearrangement joins TRBV5-6 to TRBJ1-1, with D possibly being TRBD1 (6 bases). Germline-derived CDR1 and CDR2 are SGHDT and YYEEEE. CDR3 length: 14 amino acids. The ends were cut back, 9 bases at V and 3 bases at J, with 18 bases in the middle. The CDR3 DNA follows: TGTGCCACTGGAGGGGAGGGGGAACACACTGAAGCTTTCTTT. This codes for CATGGEGEHTEAFF.

This sequence joins TRBV19 and TRBJ2-6, with D maybe TRBD1 (6 bases). Trimming pared 5 bases from V and 0 bases from J, leaving 17 bases between. CDR3 size: 18 residues. Per the germline V gene, CDR1 is LNHDA and CDR2 is SQIVND (reference sequence). In DNA form, the CDR3 reads TGTGCCAGTAGTGCATTCGGGACACCGAGCTCTGGGGCCAACGTCCTGACTTTC. Translation: CASSAFGTPSSGANVLTF.

This chain uses TRBV11-2 with TRBJ2-1, with TRBD2 matching over 7 bases. There are 17 residues in the CDR3. J was trimmed by 10 bases and V by 0 bases; bases with no gene match: 15. The germline CDR1 and CDR2 sequences are SGHAT and FQNNGV. This chain's CDR3 is CASSLDPPGGQQTEQFF. The CDR3 nucleotides read TGTGCCAGCAGCTTAGATCCTCCGGGAGGACAACAAACGGAGCAGTTCTTC.

This chain uses TRBV2 with TRBJ2-1, with TRBD1 identical over 9 bases. The CDR3 runs 15 residues. Trimming at V came to 2 bases and at J to 6 bases, leaving 5 bases not matched to a gene. Germline values: CDR1 SNHLY, CDR2 FYNNEI. The CDR3 region has the DNA TGTGCCAGCAGTGAAATGGGACAGGGCTTCAATGAGCAGTTCTTC. This sequence encodes CASSEMGQGFNEQFF. Full variable domain (rest looked up from reference TRBV2 and TRBJ2-1): EPEVTQTPSHQVTQMGQEVILRCVPISNHLYFYWYRQILGQKVEFLVSFYNNEISEKSEIFDDQFSVERPDGSNFTLKIRSTKLEDSAMYFCASSEMGQGFNEQFFGPGTRLTVL.

The V call is TRBV7-2, the J call TRBJ1-6; D not certain. Germline CDR1 is SGHTA and CDR2 is FQGNSA. The CDR3 extends over 14 amino acids. With 5 bases removed from V and 5 bases from J, the gap between germline ends came to 10 bases. CDR3 protein: CASSAGSHNSPLHF. The CDR3 DNA reads as TGTGCCAGCAGCGCCGGGTCCCATAATTCACCCCTCCACTTT.

The chain links TRBV4-2 to TRBJ1-1; 7 bases agree with TRBD1. V lost 4 bases to trimming and J lost 7 bases; unmatched junction nucleotides: 15. Germline V gene lookup returns CDR1 LGHNA and CDR2 YNFKEQ. CDR3 length: 16 residues. This chain's CDR3 is CASSLHPQGQANEAFF. Here the CDR3 DNA reads TGTGCCAGCAGCCTCCACCCTCAAGGACAGGCGAATGAAGCTTTCTTT.

The chain combines TRBV14 with TRBJ2-7, with 7 positions matching TRBD1. Germline V gives CDR1 SGHDN, CDR2 FVKESK. The CDR3 contains 15 residues. After removal of 4 bases from V and 7 bases from J, the junction contained 13 bases not matched to a gene. CDR3 nucleotides: TGTGCCAGCAGCCGACGACAGGGAGTGCTGGGGGAGCAGTACTTC. Protein product: CASSRRQGVLGEQYF.

The chain couples TRBV2 to TRBJ2-1, with TRBD2 matching 8 bases. With 9 bases clipped from V and 0 bases from J, the junction kept 13 bases outside the gene matches. The length of the CDR3 is 17 residues. The germline V gene has CDR1 SNHLY and CDR2 FYNNEI. The CDR3 region is CASSFNPSGGSYNEQFF. For the CDR3, the DNA is TGTGCCAGTAGTTTTAACCCGAGCGGGGGCTCCTACAATGAGCAGTTCTTC.

This sequence joins TRBV28 and TRBJ1-6, with TRBD1 identical over 9 bases. The CDR3 runs 16 residues. V shed 4 bases, J shed 9 bases, and the junction held 10 bases outside the gene matches. Per germline, CDR1 MDHEN and CDR2 SYDVKM. This chain's CDR3 is CASSSPPGQGGSPLHF. CDR3 DNA: TGTGCCAGCAGTTCCCCGCCGGGACAGGGAGGTTCACCCCTCCACTTT.

J is TRBJ2-5 and V is TRBV28; unclear D gene. V dropped 5 bases and J dropped 2 bases, with 24 bases sitting between them. Germline V gives CDR1 MDHEN, CDR2 SYDVKM. The CDR3 runs 18 residues. This CDR3 reads CASSPMFSSTQKQETQYF. DNA for the CDR3: TGTGCCAGCAGTCCCATGTTCTCCTCGACTCAGAAGCAAGAGACCCAGTACTTC. Filled out from reference TRBV28 and TRBJ2-5, the complete variable domain reads DVKVTQSSRYLVKRTGEKVFLECVQDMDHENMFWYRQDPGLGLRLIYFSYDVKMKEKGDIPEGYSVSREKKERFSLILESASTNQTSMYLCASSPMFSSTQKQETQYFGPGTRLLVL.

V is TRBV27 and J is TRBJ2-5; 8 bases agree with TRBD1. The CDR3 is 15 amino acids. Germline V lookup: CDR1 MNHEY, CDR2 SMNVEV (reference sequence). The V gene end was trimmed by 10 bases and the J gene end by 4 bases; junction bases not matched to a gene: 14. The CDR3 loop is CATARGRPPGETQYF. For the CDR3, the DNA is TGTGCCACAGCCAGGGGGCGACCCCCCGGAGAGACCCAGTACTTC.

V gene TRBV5-4 combines with J gene TRBJ2-3; D is perhaps TRBD2 (6 bases). CDR3 length equals 13 residues. CDR1 and CDR2 (germline): SGHNT, YYREEE (reference sequence). The V gene lost 4 bases and the J gene lost 7 bases, with 13 bases spanning the gap. The CDR3 DNA reads TGTGCCAGCAGCCATCCGGACTATCATACGCAGTATTTT. Its translation is CASSHPDYHTQYF.

V is TRBV19 and J is TRBJ1-5, with TRBD1 matching over 7 bases. Germline V gene lookup returns CDR1 LNHDA and CDR2 SQIVND (reference sequence). CDR3 size: 15 residues. J gave up 6 bases and V 3 bases, and 8 bases lay outside the gene matches. CDR3 coding DNA: TGTGCCAGTAGTATTGAGACAGGGCCGGGTCAGCCCCAGCATTTT. It translates to CASSIETGPGQPQHF.

The V call is TRBV5-1, the J call TRBJ1-4, with D tentatively TRBD1 (6 bases). The length of the CDR3 is 16 residues. The ends were cut back, 2 bases at V and 3 bases at J, with 14 bases in the middle. Germline values: CDR1 SGHRS, CDR2 YFSETQ. The CDR3 spells CASSLSSRGSNEKLFF. The DNA of the CDR3 is TGCGCCAGCAGCTTAAGTTCCAGGGGATCTAATGAAAAACTGTTTTTT.

CDR3 region: CASSTGTGGAGANVLTF. DNA for the CDR3: TGTGCCAGCAGTACCGGGACAGGGGGCGCTGGGGCCAACGTCCTGACTTTC. The gene calls are TRBV3-1 (or the pseudogene TRBV3-2) and TRBJ2-6; 12 bases map to TRBD1. Germline assignment: CDR1 LGHDT and CDR2 YNNKEL (reference sequence). Unmatched junction bases numbered 5, after V lost 6 bases and J lost 2 bases. This CDR3 contains 17 residues.

The V and J genes are TRBV28 and TRBJ2-7; no reliable D call. In germline, CDR1 is MDHEN, CDR2 SYDVKM. The length of the CDR3 is 15 residues. With 5 bases removed from V and 3 bases from J, the gap between germline ends came to 17 bases. The CDR3 reads CASSPDSPWVYEQYF. CDR3 sequence (DNA): TGTGCCAGCAGTCCAGACTCACCCTGGGTCTACGAGCAGTACTTC.

This chain uses TRBV10-3 with TRBJ2-3; possible D gene TRBD2, 5 bases. The CDR3 loop spans 12 amino acids. Per germline, CDR1 ENHRY and CDR2 SYGVKD. V lost 4 bases and J 5 bases, leaving 7 bases between the germline ends. In DNA form, the CDR3 reads TGTGCCATCAGTGGGACTGAAGATACGCAGTATTTT. Translating it yields CAISGTEDTQYF.

The J gene is TRBJ1-6, the V gene TRBV7-9; D may be TRBD1 (5 bases). The CDR3 is 14 residues long. Germline CDR1 is SEHNR and CDR2 is FQNEAQ (reference sequence). Trimming cost V 5 bases and J 8 bases, with 13 bases left between them. The CDR3 DNA reads as TGTGCCAGCAGCCAGGGTCCACGGGATTCACCCCTCCACTTT. Its protein product is CASSQGPRDSPLHF.